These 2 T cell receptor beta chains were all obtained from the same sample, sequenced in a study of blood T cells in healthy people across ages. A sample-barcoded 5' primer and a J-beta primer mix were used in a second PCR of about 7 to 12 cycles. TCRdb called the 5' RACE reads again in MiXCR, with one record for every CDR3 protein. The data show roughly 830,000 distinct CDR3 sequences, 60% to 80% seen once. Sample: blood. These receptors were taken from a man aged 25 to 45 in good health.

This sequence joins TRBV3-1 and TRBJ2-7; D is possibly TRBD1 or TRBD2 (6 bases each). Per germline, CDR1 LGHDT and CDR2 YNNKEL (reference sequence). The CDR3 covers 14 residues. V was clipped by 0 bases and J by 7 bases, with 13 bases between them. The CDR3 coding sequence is TGTGCCAGCAGCCAAGATTTCCGGGGGCAGGAGCAGTACTTC. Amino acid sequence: CASSQDFRGQEQYF.

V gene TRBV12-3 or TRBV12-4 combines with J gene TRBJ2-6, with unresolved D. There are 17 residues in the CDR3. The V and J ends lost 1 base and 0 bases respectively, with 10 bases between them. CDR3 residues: CASSLVGGLSGANVLTF. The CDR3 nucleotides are TGTGCCAGCAGTTTAGTAGGCGGTCTCTCTGGGGCCAACGTCCTGACTTTC.